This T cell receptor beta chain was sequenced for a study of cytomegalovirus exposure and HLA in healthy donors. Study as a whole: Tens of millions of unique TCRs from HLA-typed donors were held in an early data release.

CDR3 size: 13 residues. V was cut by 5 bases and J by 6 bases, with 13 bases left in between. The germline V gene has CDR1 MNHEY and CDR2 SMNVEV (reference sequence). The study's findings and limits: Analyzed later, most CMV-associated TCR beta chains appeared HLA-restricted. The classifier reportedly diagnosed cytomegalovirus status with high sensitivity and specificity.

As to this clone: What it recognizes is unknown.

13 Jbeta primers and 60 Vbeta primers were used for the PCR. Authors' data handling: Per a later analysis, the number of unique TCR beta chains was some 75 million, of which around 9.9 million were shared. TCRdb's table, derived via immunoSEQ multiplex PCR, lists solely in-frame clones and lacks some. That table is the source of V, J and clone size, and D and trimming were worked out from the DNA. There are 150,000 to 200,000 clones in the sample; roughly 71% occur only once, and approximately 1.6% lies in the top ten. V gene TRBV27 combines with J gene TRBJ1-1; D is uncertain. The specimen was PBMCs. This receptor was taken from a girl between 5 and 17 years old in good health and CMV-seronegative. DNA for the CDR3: TGTGCCAGCAGTCCCTTATTCCCTTCTGAAGCTTTCTTT. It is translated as CASSPLFPSEAFF.